The present entry profiles one T cell receptor beta chain with its context. Its antigen is as yet unknown. Germline V gene data show CDR1 as SSHAT and CDR2 as FNYEAQ (reference sequence). The CDR3 consists of 15 residues. Trimming took 5 bases from V and 0 from J; bases not matched to a gene: 3. These data belong to a study of neoadjuvant nivolumab and ipilimumab in lung cancer. Findings of the study overall: Resected tumors had greater TCR richness and clonality than uninvolved lung.

The method was immunoSEQ multiplex PCR; TCRdb's version includes in-frame clones alone and lacks a portion of them. The profile shows 30,000 to 35,000 clones, roughly nine tenths of them singletons. The source of this sequence is an adult with non-small cell lung cancer. The sample consisted of peripheral blood, taken after neoadjuvant nivolumab, alone or with ipilimumab, at or shortly before surgery. The chain links TRBV7-7 to TRBJ2-1, with 8 bases fitting TRBD1. The CDR3 sequence: CASSIDRGSYNEQFF. CDR3 in DNA: TGTGCCAGCAGCATAGACAGGGGCTCCTACAATGAGCAGTTCTTC.